The 30 T cell receptor beta chains below all came from one sample that was sequenced in a study of Graves' ophthalmopathy and Graves' hyperthyroidism. The authors amplified TCR beta CDR3 regions, and they did so from RNA transcripts for repertoire sequencing. A first-round RT-PCR used HTBI primers, followed by a second-round multiplex PCR. TCRdb reprocessed the multiplex PCR reads via MiXCR and lists one record per CDR3 protein. Here the sample spans about 620,000 distinct CDR3 sequences, about a fifth being singletons. The specimen sequenced was peripheral blood. The receptor source for this set is a woman aged 18-30 years with stable Graves' hyperthyroidism. Some clones in this sample may be carry-over from other donors' samples.

CDR3 nucleotide sequence: TGCAGCGTTGGGGTCGGGTACAAAGAGACCCAGTACTTC. It encodes CSVGVGYKETQYF. This rearrangement joins TRBV29-1 to TRBJ2-5; D is ambiguous. The CDR3 consists of 13 residues. With 4 bases removed from V and 3 bases from J, the gap between germline ends came to 12 bases. Germline CDR1 reads SQVTM; CDR2 reads ANQGSEA.

This clonotype has a handful of counts. J is TRBJ1-2 and V is TRBV20-1, with D possibly matching TRBD1 (6 bases). Deletions cut 0 bases from V and 2 bases from J, with 10 bases between. The CDR3 consists of 14 residues. Germline V CDR1 and CDR2: DFQATT, SNEGSKA (reference sequence). CDR3 protein: CSAREYDRNYGYTF. The CDR3 nucleotides read TGCAGTGCTAGAGAATACGACAGGAACTATGGCTACACCTTC.

This clonotype was detected many times. The chain employs TRBV5-1 and TRBJ2-2; TRBD1 matches 7 bases. This CDR3 region has 16 residues. Germline CDR1 SGHRS, CDR2 YFSETQ. The J segment lost 2 bases and the V segment lost 6 bases, leaving 10 bases of the junction unmatched. The CDR3 sequence is CASIPAGTANTGELFF. The CDR3 coding sequence is TGCGCCAGCATCCCTGCCGGGACAGCAAACACCGGGGAGCTGTTTTTT.

This clonotype showed up many times. CDR3 DNA: TGTGCCAGCAGCTTAGCCAGGGGGACAGGGGGCGCCCCGGGGACTGAAGCTTTCTTT. Its protein is CASSLARGTGGAPGTEAFF. The V gene is TRBV7-2, the J gene TRBJ1-1, with TRBD1 matching over 12 bases. Germline V gene lookup returns CDR1 SGHTA and CDR2 FQGNSA. The junction had 13 bases not matched to a gene; V was cut back by 0 bases and J by 5 bases. The CDR3 extends over 19 amino acids.

Ten or more counts support this clonotype. The genes are TRBV3-1 and TRBJ1-1; D is unresolved. The CDR3 length is 13 residues. V was cut by 4 bases and J by 4 bases, with 10 bases left in between. Germline V gene lookup returns CDR1 LGHDT and CDR2 YNNKEL (reference sequence). The CDR3 region has the DNA TGTGCCAGCAGCCTCGCCCGGGCCACTGAAGCTTTCTTT. It translates to CASSLARATEAFF.

V and J are TRBV5-1 and TRBJ1-2, with 12 bases matching TRBD1. V dropped 4 bases and J dropped 4; count of bases not matched to a gene: 5. Germline values: CDR1 SGHRS, CDR2 YFSETQ. The CDR3 is 15 residues long. The CDR3 nucleotides are TGCGCCAGCAGCGACGGGACAGGGGGCCTCTATGGCTACACCTTC. Its protein product is CASSDGTGGLYGYTF.

A remark on this clonotype: A much larger clonotype is one base distant, so this may be a read error. The chain links TRBV27 to TRBJ1-2; TRBD1 aligns across 7 bases. This CDR3 contains 15 residues. Germline CDR1 is MNHEY and CDR2 is SMNVEV (reference sequence). In DNA form, the CDR3 reads TGTGCCAGCAGTTCAATGGGACAGAATAACTATGGCTGCACCTTC. Its protein is CASSSMGQNNYGCTF.

This clonotype has more than one count but fewer than ten. This chain connects TRBV5-1 to TRBJ1-1, with unresolved D. There are 13 residues in the CDR3. The germline V and J ends were trimmed by 6 bases and 1 base, with 10 bases remaining between them. Germline V gives CDR1 SGHRS, CDR2 YFSETQ. Here the CDR3 reads CASNPGANTEAFF. For the CDR3, the DNA is TGCGCCAGCAATCCCGGCGCGAACACTGAAGCTTTCTTT.

This clonotype was detected many times. The chain employs TRBV28 and TRBJ2-7; 7 bases match TRBD1. J was trimmed by 2 bases and V by 5 bases; bases with no gene match: 6. The CDR3 runs to 14 residues. The germline gives CDR1 MDHEN, CDR2 SYDVKM. CDR3: CASSPTGKTYEQYF. The CDR3, as DNA: TGTGCCAGCAGTCCGACAGGGAAGACCTACGAGCAGTACTTC.

Many counts were recorded for this clonotype. The chain is built from TRBV12-3 or TRBV12-4 and TRBJ2-7; TRBD2 might be the D (5 bases). The CDR3 sequence is 14 residues long. V dropped 2 bases and J dropped 3 bases, with 11 bases sitting between them. CDR3 DNA: TGTGCCAGCAGTTTAAGAGGGAGCGGCTACGAGCAGTACTTC. Protein product: CASSLRGSGYEQYF.

This clonotype has a count of ten or more. The J gene is TRBJ1-1, the V gene TRBV12-3 or TRBV12-4; a weak D match, TRBD1 (5 bases). This CDR3 spans 15 amino acids. The V end was cut by 7 bases, the J end by 0 bases, with 15 bases between. The CDR3 DNA sequence: TGTGCCAGCACCCCTCCCTGGGGGATGAACACTGAAGCTTTCTTT. This encodes CASTPPWGMNTEAFF.

This clonotype was recorded a few times. Here the CDR3 DNA reads TGTGCCAGCAGTTCAAGACAGAAGCTCAATCAGCCCCAGCATTTT. Translating gives CASSSRQKLNQPQHF. The rearrangement joins TRBV28 to TRBJ1-5; D perhaps matches TRBD1 (5 bases). The CDR3 contains 15 residues. Germline loops: CDR1 MDHEN, CDR2 SYDVKM. V was pared by 4 bases and J by 3 bases, with 13 bases between.

This clonotype was recorded at least ten times. The chain uses TRBV6-1 and TRBJ1-1; TRBD1 is a possible D gene (6 bases). This CDR3 spans 11 amino acids. Germline lookup yields CDR1 MNHNS and CDR2 SASEGT. V dropped 5 bases and J dropped 10 bases, with 11 bases sitting between them. In DNA, the CDR3 is TGTGCCAGCAGTAAACAGGGCAGAGCTTTCTTT. This gives the protein CASSKQGRAFF.

This clonotype was seen many times. The chain carries TRBV28 and TRBJ2-7; 7 positions agree with TRBD1. Germline CDR1 MDHEN, CDR2 SYDVKM. The trim removed 5 bases at V and 1 base at J, leaving 20 bases unmatched. The CDR3 has 19 residues. The CDR3, as DNA: TGTGCCAGCAGTATCCTCGCTTGGGACAGAGCTCCAAGGTCCTACGAGCAGTACTTC. Its protein product is CASSILAWDRAPRSYEQYF. The whole variable domain, filled in from reference TRBV28 and TRBJ2-7, reads DVKVTQSSRYLVKRTGEKVFLECVQDMDHENMFWYRQDPGLGLRLIYFSYDVKMKEKGDIPEGYSVSREKKERFSLILESASTNQTSMYLCASSILAWDRAPRSYEQYFGPGTRLTVT.

The chain uses TRBV12-3 or TRBV12-4 and TRBJ1-1; D not resolved. V shed 5 bases and J shed 0 bases, with 13 bases lying between them. The CDR3 has 15 amino acids. The CDR3 DNA reads TGTGCCAGCAGTGGGCCACGCCGGCTGAACACTGAAGCTTTCTTT. It is translated as CASSGPRRLNTEAFF.

The V call is TRBV12-3 or TRBV12-4, the J call TRBJ2-7; TRBD2 is a possible D gene (5 bases). Trimming took off 2 bases at V and 9 bases at J, with 11 bases between the two ends. There are 12 residues in the CDR3. The CDR3 is CASSLLTGRQYF. The CDR3 DNA reads TGTGCCAGCAGTTTATTGACGGGGAGGCAGTACTTC.

V usage is TRBV12-3 or TRBV12-4 and J usage is TRBJ1-5, with D maybe TRBD1 (5 bases). The V end was cut by 8 bases, the J end by 2 bases, with 22 bases between. The CDR3 has 17 residues. The CDR3 reads CASPSGHVPKGNQPQHF. CDR3 in DNA: TGTGCCAGCCCCTCAGGACACGTCCCCAAGGGCAATCAGCCCCAGCATTTT.

The sample holds many counts of this clonotype. The chain has TRBV10-3 and TRBJ1-6; the match to TRBD1 covers 9 bases. Germline CDR1 reads ENHRY; CDR2 reads SYGVKD. V lost 3 bases and J lost 9; bases outside the gene matches: 3. The CDR3 totals 14 residues. The chain's CDR3 is CAISDDRGFSPLHF. The CDR3 nucleotides are TGTGCCATCAGTGACGACAGGGGGTTTTCACCCCTCCACTTT.

Ten or more counts support this clonotype. The genes are TRBV20-1 and TRBJ2-5; 8 positions agree with TRBD2. The V gene end was trimmed by 7 bases and the J gene end by 5 bases; junction bases not matched to a gene: 15. Germline V lookup: CDR1 DFQATT, CDR2 SNEGSKA (reference sequence). The CDR3 contains 15 residues. The CDR3 region is CSGNGGRPLRETQYF. The DNA for the CDR3 is TGCAGTGGAAATGGCGGGAGGCCCCTCCGGGAGACCCAGTACTTC.

This clonotype was found many times. The chain joins TRBV5-1 to TRBJ2-7; perhaps TRBD2 as D (6 bases). V lost 4 bases to trimming and J lost 2 bases, with 19 bases between them. Germline V lookup: CDR1 SGHRS, CDR2 YFSETQ. This CDR3 region has 16 residues. DNA for the CDR3: TGCGCCAGCAGCCTTTTCCCCGGGACTTCAACCTACGAGCAGTACTTC. It specifies CASSLFPGTSTYEQYF.

This clonotype has at least ten counts. The chain recombines TRBV29-1 with TRBJ2-2; D gene uncertain. The germline V gene has CDR1 SQVTM and CDR2 ANQGSEA. The CDR3 loop spans 14 amino acids. The germline V and J ends were trimmed by 3 bases and 2 bases, with 10 bases remaining between them. The CDR3 sequence is CSVERQANTGELFF. The CDR3 region has the DNA TGCAGCGTTGAGCGGCAGGCTAACACCGGGGAGCTGTTTTTT.

This chain links TRBV4-1 with TRBJ1-2, with 9 bases fitting TRBD1. With 4 bases clipped from V and 2 bases from J, the junction kept 5 bases outside the gene matches. The CDR3 consists of 15 residues. Germline V CDR1 and CDR2: MGHRA, YSYEKL. CDR3 nucleotides: TGCGCCAGCAGCCTGGTACAGGGGGCGAACTATGGCTACACCTTC. Residues: CASSLVQGANYGYTF.

This clonotype appeared many times. V is TRBV28 and J is TRBJ2-7; D perhaps matches TRBD2 (6 bases). V shed 3 bases and J shed 0 bases, with 12 bases lying between them. CDR3 length equals 15 residues. The germline V gene has CDR1 MDHEN and CDR2 SYDVKM. CDR3 region: CASSFAGLSSYEQYF. In DNA, the CDR3 is TGTGCCAGCAGTTTCGCGGGACTTAGCTCCTACGAGCAGTACTTC. Full variable domain (remainder filled in from reference TRBV28 and TRBJ2-7): DVKVTQSSRYLVKRTGEKVFLECVQDMDHENMFWYRQDPGLGLRLIYFSYDVKMKEKGDIPEGYSVSREKKERFSLILESASTNQTSMYLCASSFAGLSSYEQYFGPGTRLTVT.

This clonotype has a count of ten or more. The V call is TRBV6-2 or TRBV6-3, the J call TRBJ2-7; possible D gene TRBD2, 6 bases. This CDR3 is 11 amino acids long. From germline, CDR1 is MNHEY and CDR2 SVGEGT. The ends were cut back, 8 bases at V and 6 bases at J, with 11 bases in the middle. The CDR3 sequence: CASRLGGEQYF. The CDR3 bases are TGTGCCAGCCGCCTCGGGGGCGAGCAGTACTTC.

This clonotype turned up a few times. V and J are TRBV5-6 and TRBJ2-6; no firm D call. CDR3 size: 14 residues. CDR1 and CDR2 from the germline V gene are SGHDT and YYEEEE. The ends were cut back, 4 bases at V and 4 bases at J, with 9 bases in the middle. The CDR3 region has the DNA TGTGCCAGCAGCGGGTCCGCCGGGGCCAACGTCCTGACTTTC. Translated: CASSGSAGANVLTF. Full variable domain (missing parts from reference TRBV5-6 and TRBJ2-6): DAGVTQSPTHLIKTRGQQVTLRCSPKSGHDTVSWYQQALGQGPQFIFQYYEEEERQRGNFPDRFSGHQFPNYSSELNVNALLLGDSALYLCASSGSAGANVLTFGAGSRLTVL.

The chain recombines TRBV20-1 with TRBJ1-5, with a weak D call TRBD1 (5 bases). With 7 bases removed from V and 11 bases from J, the gap between germline ends came to 18 bases. The CDR3 extends over 12 amino acids. Germline V gene data show CDR1 as DFQATT and CDR2 as SNEGSKA (reference sequence). CDR3 DNA: TGCAGTGGGATCGGGGGGGACTGGTCCCAGCATTTT. This sequence encodes CSGIGGDWSQHF.

This sequence joins TRBV19 and TRBJ1-1; weak D call: TRBD1 (5 bases). CDR3 length: 14 residues. CDR1 and CDR2 from the germline V gene are LNHDA and SQIVND (reference sequence). Deletions cut 2 bases from V and 4 bases from J, with 11 bases between. The CDR3 here is CASSISGISTEAFF. CDR3 in DNA: TGTGCCAGTAGTATATCAGGGATAAGCACTGAAGCTTTCTTT.

This clonotype has a handful of counts. V gene TRBV10-3 combines with J gene TRBJ1-2, with D uncertain. The V end was cut by 4 bases, the J end by 1 base, with 13 bases between. Germline loops: CDR1 ENHRY, CDR2 SYGVKD. This CDR3 region has 15 residues. This chain's CDR3 is CAISASGKINYGYTF. In nucleotides, the CDR3 is TGTGCCATCAGTGCGTCAGGCAAAATTAACTATGGCTACACCTTC.

This clonotype came up many times. V is TRBV7-3 and J is TRBJ1-1, with D perhaps matching TRBD1 (6 bases). This CDR3 has 14 amino acids. Germline loops: CDR1 SGHTA, CDR2 FQGTGA. V was shortened by 5 bases and J by 4 bases, with 14 bases between the two germline ends. The CDR3 coding sequence is TGTGCCAGCAGCCCGATAGGGGGGGGCACTGAAGCTTTCTTT. Its protein product is CASSPIGGGTEAFF.

This clonotype was seen a few times. The chain has TRBV3-1 and TRBJ2-4; D is ambiguous. Germline V gene lookup returns CDR1 LGHDT and CDR2 YNNKEL (reference sequence). This CDR3 region has 15 residues. V gave up 6 bases and J gave up 5 bases, with 17 bases separating them. The CDR3 protein is CASSPNFSWENIQYF. CDR3 DNA sequence: TGTGCCAGCAGTCCAAACTTTTCCTGGGAAAACATTCAGTACTTC.